Listed here are 16 T cell receptor beta chains from one sample, sequenced in a study of T cell responses to AZD1222 COVID-19 vaccine. Repertoires were generated with immunoSEQ multiplex PCR, while TCRdb's copy carries only in-frame clones and drops some. The sample records approximately 57,000 clones, approximately 83% being singletons. Source: peripheral blood, taken on day 0 of AZD1222 vaccination. The receptor set was obtained from an adult in good health.

The chain links TRBV12-3 or TRBV12-4 to TRBJ1-2; no definite D call. The CDR3 runs to 12 residues. Trimming shortened V by 6 bases and J by 8 bases, and 13 bases separated the two germline ends. This CDR3 is CASSPRLAGYTF. CDR3 nucleotide sequence: TGTGCCAGCAGCCCCCGGCTAGCGGGCTACACCTTC.

The chain couples TRBV28 to TRBJ2-1, with TRBD2 matching over 9 bases. Germline trimming cut 7 bases from V and 6 bases from J; bases unmatched to any gene: 10. The CDR3 is made up of 15 amino acids. Germline V gives CDR1 MDHEN, CDR2 SYDVKM. The CDR3 loop reads CASNPGIAGVNEQFF. The CDR3 region has the DNA TGTGCCAGCAACCCCGGGATAGCGGGAGTCAATGAGCAGTTCTTC.

The gene calls are TRBV18 and TRBJ1-2, with a weak D call TRBD1 (6 bases). The V gene's germline CDR1 is KGHSH and CDR2 LQKENI. Between the trimmed V and J ends, which lost 3 bases and 2 bases, there was a span of 7 bases. The length of the CDR3 is 13 residues. The CDR3: CASSPDRNYGYTF. In DNA, the CDR3 is TGTGCCAGCTCACCGGACAGAAACTATGGCTACACCTTC.

The chain links TRBV5-1 to TRBJ1-1, with 9 bases fitting TRBD1. CDR3 length: 16 residues. Germline CDR1 SGHRS, CDR2 YFSETQ. Trimming removed 0 bases from V and 1 base from J; junction bases left unmatched: 4. This CDR3 is CASSLARDRANTEAFF. The CDR3 nucleotides are TGCGCCAGCAGCTTGGCTAGGGACAGGGCGAACACTGAAGCTTTCTTT.

The chain's CDR3 is CASSNPGTEGLTQYF. CDR3 coding DNA: TGTGCCAGCAGCAATCCCGGGACAGAGGGTCTGACCCAGTACTTC. The chain recombines TRBV7-9 with TRBJ2-5; 7 nucleotides align to TRBD1. CDR1 is SEHNR and CDR2 is FQNEAQ in the germline V gene (reference sequence). The J segment lost 7 bases and the V segment lost 5 bases, leaving 13 bases of the junction unmatched. The CDR3 length is 15 residues.

This chain connects TRBV4-1 to TRBJ1-5; 7 positions agree with TRBD1. Germline V gene sequence: CDR1 MGHRA, CDR2 YSYEKL. The CDR3 is 15 residues long. The V and J ends lost 2 bases and 5 bases, in that order; junction bases with no gene match: 6. The CDR3 is CASSQLDREDQPQHF. In DNA, the CDR3 is TGCGCCAGCAGCCAACTAGACAGGGAGGATCAGCCCCAGCATTTT.

This chain connects TRBV19 to TRBJ1-5; D might be TRBD1 (6 bases). The CDR3 has 15 amino acids. Germline-derived CDR1 and CDR2 are LNHDA and SQIVND (reference sequence). Trimming left V 4 bases short and J 7 bases short, with 17 bases between. CDR3 sequence reads: CASSTEQGRGQPQHF. The CDR3 nucleotides are TGTGCCAGTAGTACTGAACAGGGCCGGGGGCAGCCCCAGCATTTT.

V and J are TRBV14 and TRBJ2-3; 8 bases are shared with TRBD2. V lost 4 bases to trimming and J lost 3 bases; unmatched junction nucleotides: 6. The CDR3 runs 15 residues. CDR1 SGHDN and CDR2 FVKESK come from the germline V gene. The CDR3, as DNA: TGTGCCAGCAGCCTCGGACTAGCCGGTACAGATACGCAGTATTTT. Protein product: CASSLGLAGTDTQYF.

The V and J genes are TRBV6-5 and TRBJ2-1; 13 positions match TRBD2. Germline values: CDR1 MNHEY, CDR2 SVGAGI. J lost 8 bases, V lost 2 bases, and 3 bases had no gene match. The CDR3 spans 15 residues. The CDR3 here is CASSYGTSGIYEQFF. CDR3 sequence (DNA): TGTGCCAGCAGTTACGGGACTAGCGGGATCTATGAGCAGTTCTTC.

The chain employs TRBV5-4 and TRBJ2-1; possibly TRBD2 for D (6 bases). Germline CDR1 is SGHNT and CDR2 is YYREEE (reference sequence). There are 16 residues in the CDR3. V gave up 3 bases and J gave up 2 bases, with 15 bases separating them. For the CDR3, the DNA is TGTGCCAGCAGCTCCCCGGGAGTATCGGCCTACAATGAGCAGTTCTTC. As protein: CASSSPGVSAYNEQFF.

The V call is TRBV7-8, the J call TRBJ1-4; the match to TRBD1 covers 8 bases. The V gene end was trimmed by 0 bases and the J gene end by 4 bases; junction bases not matched to a gene: 7. Germline CDR1 SGHVS, CDR2 FQNEAQ. The CDR3 runs 17 residues. Written as DNA, the CDR3 is TGTGCCAGCAGCTTAGCGGGGGGGACAGGCTATAATGAAAAACTGTTTTTT. As protein: CASSLAGGTGYNEKLFF.

J is TRBJ2-4 and V is TRBV6-6, with 9 nucleotides matching TRBD1. Germline V CDR1 and CDR2: MNHNY, SVGAGI (reference sequence). CDR3 length equals 15 residues. Trimming at V came to 5 bases and at J to 9 bases, leaving 11 bases not matched to a gene. The CDR3 protein is CASSARQGGYSIQYF. CDR3 DNA sequence: TGTGCCAGCAGTGCTCGACAGGGGGGTTATAGCATTCAGTACTTC.

This clone occurred once. The chain couples TRBV11-2 to TRBJ2-7; the D gene could be TRBD1 or TRBD2 (5 bases each). The CDR3 is made up of 14 amino acids. V was cut by 6 bases and J by 3 bases, with 15 bases left in between. Germline assignment: CDR1 SGHAT and CDR2 FQNNGV. DNA of the CDR3: TGTGCCAGCAGTTATTCCCGGGGCGACTACGAGCAGTACTTC. Residues: CASSYSRGDYEQYF.

The rearrangement links TRBV27 to TRBJ2-3; D perhaps matches TRBD2 (5 bases). Trimming left V 7 bases short and J 0 bases short, with 8 bases between. The germline V gene has CDR1 MNHEY and CDR2 SMNVEV (reference sequence). CDR3 length: 13 residues. The DNA of the CDR3 is TGTGCCAGCACCCGACTAAGCACAGATACGCAGTATTTT. Protein: CASTRLSTDTQYF.

The chain links TRBV7-2 to TRBJ2-7; D is uncertain. The CDR3 spans 14 residues. Germline assignment: CDR1 SGHTA and CDR2 FQGNSA. V lost 1 base and J 7 bases, leaving 14 bases between the germline ends. The chain's CDR3 is CASSLGVASSEQYF. The CDR3 DNA is TGTGCCAGCAGCTTAGGCGTAGCCTCCTCGGAGCAGTACTTC.

The genes are TRBV6-4 and TRBJ1-6; no firm D call. The CDR3 covers 13 residues. Deletions cut 7 bases from V and 8 bases from J, with 12 bases between. Germline CDR1 and CDR2: MRHNA and SNTAGT. CDR3: CASISQDDSPLHF. The DNA of the CDR3 is TGTGCCAGCATTTCACAAGATGATTCACCCCTCCACTTT.